This entry features one T cell receptor (beta chain) sequence. What it recognizes is unknown. A split of CD4+ cells into CD45RA+ naive and CD45RA-negative memory subsets was performed. The data were obtained in a study of shared clonotypes between healthy human individuals. The overall study: The composition of the donors was a couple of women and a few men aged 18 to 49. Study results and limitations: The study sampled only blood, and tissue repertoires likely differ. Naive subsets typically showed greater estimated richness than memory subsets.

J lost 1 base, V lost 7 bases, and 10 bases had no gene match. The CDR3 is 16 amino acids. Germline V CDR1 and CDR2: SGHTA, FQGNSA. Sequenced by immunoSEQ multiplex PCR; TCRdb stores in-frame clones only, minus some. This sample has 2.5 million or so clones, with roughly 92% found just once. The V call is TRBV7-2, the J call TRBJ1-3; 7 bases align to TRBD1. This sequence was found in a man between 18 and 29 years old in good health. Material: naive CD4+ T cells sorted from blood. Described subset: CD45RA+ positively selected. CDR3 loop: CASTQYPGGSGNTIYF. Here the CDR3 DNA reads TGTGCCAGCACGCAATATCCAGGGGGTTCTGGAAACACCATATATTTT. The variable domain in full, completed from reference TRBV7-2 and TRBJ1-3, reads GAGVSQSPSNKVTEKGKDVELRCDPISGHTALYWYRQSLGQGLEFLIYFQGNSAPDKSGLPSDRFSAERTGGSVSTLTIQRTQQEDSAVYLCASTQYPGGSGNTIYFGEGSWLTVV.